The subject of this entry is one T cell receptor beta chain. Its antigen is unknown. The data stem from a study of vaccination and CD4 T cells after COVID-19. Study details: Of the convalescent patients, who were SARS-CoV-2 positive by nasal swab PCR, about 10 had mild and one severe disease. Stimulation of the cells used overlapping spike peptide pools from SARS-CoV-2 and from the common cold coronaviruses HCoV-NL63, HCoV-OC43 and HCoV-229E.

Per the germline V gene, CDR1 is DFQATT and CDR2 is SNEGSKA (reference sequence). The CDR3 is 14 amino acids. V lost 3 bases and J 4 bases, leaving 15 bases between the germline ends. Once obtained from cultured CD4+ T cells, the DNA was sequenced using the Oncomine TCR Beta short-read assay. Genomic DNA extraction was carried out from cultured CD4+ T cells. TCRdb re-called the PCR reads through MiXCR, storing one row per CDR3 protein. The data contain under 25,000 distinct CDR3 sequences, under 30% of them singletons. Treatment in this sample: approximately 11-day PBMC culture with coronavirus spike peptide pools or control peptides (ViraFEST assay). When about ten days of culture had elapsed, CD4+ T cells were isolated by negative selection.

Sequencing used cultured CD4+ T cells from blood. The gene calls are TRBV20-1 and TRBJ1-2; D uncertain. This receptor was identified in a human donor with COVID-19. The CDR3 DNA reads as TGCAGTGCTAGGGAGGCGAGCACGCCCTATGGCTACACCTTC. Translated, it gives CSAREASTPYGYTF.